What follows are 20 T cell receptor beta chains derived from one specimen sequenced in a study of T cell repertoires in cytomegalovirus infection (dated 2019 in TCRdb). The treatment or condition label corresponds to: in vitro stimulation with specific CMV peptide epitopes to enrich CMV-specific T cells. Antigen specificity for these receptors is unknown. The instrument given in TCRdb is Illumina HiSeq 1500. The raw public data were reprocessed by TCRdb itself: fastp quality trimming at Q25, MiXCR clonotype calling, in-frame beta chains only. Each record represents a unique CDR3 protein, reported with the most common genes and DNA among its rows. This sample gives 160,000 or so distinct CDR3 sequences in total; roughly 20% of them show up just once. The top ten clones comprise 20% to 30% of the sample. Sequencing used CD8+ T cells from cultured PBMCs, obtained from culture after CMV antigen stimulation. The source of these receptors is a human donor in good health (CMV status not recorded). Some clones in this sample may be carry-over from other donors' samples.

This clonotype appeared a few times. The chain employs TRBV7-9 and TRBJ2-7; 7 bases map to TRBD1. This CDR3 comprises 13 residues. Trimming took 4 bases from V and 3 from J; bases not matched to a gene: 3. The V gene's germline CDR1 is SEHNR and CDR2 FQNEAQ (reference sequence). CDR3 sequence: CASSSTGDYEQYF. As DNA, the CDR3 is TGTGCCAGCAGCTCAACAGGGGACTACGAGCAGTACTTC.

The V gene is TRBV19, the J gene TRBJ1-5; D unresolved. Germline CDR1 reads LNHDA; CDR2 reads SQIVND (reference sequence). The CDR3 is 10 amino acids. V was cut by 10 bases and J by 11 bases, with 12 bases left in between. CDR3: CATYMGSQHF. As DNA, the CDR3 is TGTGCCACCTACATGGGGTCCCAGCATTTT.

This chain connects TRBV6-2 or TRBV6-3 to TRBJ1-1; D call uncertain. CDR1 is MNHEY, CDR2 SVGEGT, per germline. Between the trimmed V and J ends, which lost 4 bases and 3 bases, there was a span of 6 bases. The CDR3 has 12 amino acids. In nucleotides, the CDR3 is TGTGCCAGCAGTTCCTGGGACACTGAAGCTTTCTTT. It yields the protein CASSSWDTEAFF.

This sequence joins TRBV4-1 and TRBJ2-3; 9 bases fit TRBD2. Trimming removed 1 base from V and 3 bases from J; junction bases left unmatched: 17. The CDR3 contains 20 residues. Germline CDR1 reads MGHRA; CDR2 reads YSYEKL. The CDR3 region has the DNA TGCGCCAGCAGCCAAGTTCCCCAGCGGGGGGCCTCTCGGGTAACAGATACGCAGTATTTT. Translating it yields CASSQVPQRGASRVTDTQYF.

This clonotype ranks as medium-sized. The V call is TRBV7-8, the J call TRBJ2-5; possibly TRBD2 for D (5 bases). CDR1 and CDR2 from the germline V gene are SGHVS and FQNEAQ. Trimming pared 1 base from V and 5 bases from J, leaving 14 bases between. The CDR3 runs to 15 residues. The CDR3 here is CASSLEAGSGETQYF. CDR3 in DNA: TGTGCCAGCAGCTTAGAGGCGGGCAGTGGGGAGACCCAGTACTTC.

The chain uses TRBV19 and TRBJ1-1, with D possibly matching TRBD1 (6 bases). V gave up 3 bases and J gave up 3 bases, with 11 bases separating them. Looked up from germline, CDR1 is LNHDA and CDR2 is SQIVND (reference sequence). This CDR3 has 14 residues. CDR3 nucleotide sequence: TGTGCCAGTAGTATGGGTAGGGGGTACACTGAAGCTTTCTTT. Amino acid sequence: CASSMGRGYTEAFF.

This clonotype was detected a few times. The chain uses TRBV12-3 or TRBV12-4 and TRBJ2-1; D perhaps matches TRBD2 (5 bases). The CDR3 covers 13 residues. Trimming removed 8 bases from V and 8 bases from J, with 16 bases in between. Here the CDR3 DNA reads TGTGCCAGCGCCTCCGGGGTGGGCGATGAGCAGTTCTTC. Protein: CASASGVGDEQFF.

V and J are TRBV28 and TRBJ1-2; a weak D match, TRBD1 (6 bases). This CDR3 contains 12 residues. Germline values: CDR1 MDHEN, CDR2 SYDVKM. Trimming pared 10 bases from V and 8 bases from J, leaving 17 bases between. The chain's CDR3 is CATGQNFVGYTF. The CDR3 DNA is TGTGCCACCGGACAGAACTTCGTAGGCTACACCTTC.

The rearrangement joins TRBV11-1 to TRBJ1-1; no definite D call. Trimming stripped 3 bases from V and 6 bases from J, with 8 bases between. The CDR3 is 12 amino acids. Germline assignment: CDR1 SGHAT and CDR2 FQDESV (reference sequence). CDR3 amino acids: CASSFDGSEAFF. CDR3 sequence (DNA): TGTGCCAGCAGCTTCGATGGATCTGAAGCTTTCTTT.

The J gene is TRBJ2-2, the V gene TRBV15; D is unclear. The V end lost 0 bases, the J end lost 6 bases, and 5 bases lay between the germline ends. Germline-derived CDR1 and CDR2 are LNHNV and YYDKDF (reference sequence). This CDR3 region has 13 residues. CDR3 in DNA: TGTGCCACCAGCAGAGATGGTTCCGGGGAGCTGTTTTTT. Translating gives CATSRDGSGELFF.

This clonotype occurred a few times. The CDR3 spells CASSDSTGKDYGYTF. Written as DNA, the CDR3 is TGTGCCAGCAGTGACTCGACTGGGAAAGACTATGGCTACACCTTC. This chain connects TRBV6-4 to TRBJ1-2, with unresolved D. The CDR3 length is 15 residues. Germline CDR1 and CDR2: MRHNA and SNTAGT. V was clipped by 0 bases and J by 3 bases, with 11 bases between them.

The rearrangement uses TRBV7-2 and TRBJ2-7; 7 positions agree with TRBD1. V dropped 3 bases and J dropped 5; count of bases not matched to a gene: 4. From germline, CDR1 is SGHTA and CDR2 FQGNSA. The CDR3 spans 13 residues. CDR3 in amino acids: CASSLTGYDEQYF. CDR3 DNA: TGTGCCAGCAGCTTGACAGGGTATGACGAGCAGTACTTC.

The chain combines TRBV7-9 with TRBJ1-6; 7 positions agree with TRBD1. The CDR3 spans 15 residues. Germline-derived CDR1 and CDR2 are SEHNR and FQNEAQ (reference sequence). V dropped 5 bases and J dropped 4; count of bases not matched to a gene: 5. In DNA form, the CDR3 reads TGTGCCAGCAGCGACCAGGGGGAGTATAATTCACCCCTCCACTTT. Translated: CASSDQGEYNSPLHF.

The chain uses TRBV12-3 or TRBV12-4 and TRBJ2-1; D is perhaps TRBD1 or TRBD2 (6 bases each). The CDR3 covers 15 residues. Between the trimmed V and J ends, which lost 1 base and 4 bases, there was a span of 11 bases. The CDR3 DNA is TGTGCCAGCAGTTTAGGCGGAGGGGGATACAATGAGCAGTTCTTC. It specifies CASSLGGGGYNEQFF.

This chain connects TRBV27 to TRBJ1-2; D perhaps matches TRBD1 (5 bases). Germline V gene data show CDR1 as MNHEY and CDR2 as SMNVEV (reference sequence). The length of the CDR3 is 16 residues. V gave up 2 bases and J gave up 0 bases, with 13 bases separating them. The CDR3 sequence: CASSLSDRPANYGYTF. The CDR3 DNA reads as TGTGCCAGCAGTTTAAGCGACAGACCAGCTAACTATGGCTACACCTTC.

The chain employs TRBV7-3 and TRBJ2-2; weak D call: TRBD2 (5 bases). With 0 bases removed from V and 6 bases from J, the gap between germline ends came to 11 bases. The CDR3 has 15 residues. CDR1 is SGHTA and CDR2 is FQGTGA in the germline V gene. The CDR3 loop is CASSLTRTGAGELFF. The CDR3 DNA reads TGTGCCAGCAGCTTAACCCGGACTGGTGCCGGGGAGCTGTTTTTT.

This rearrangement joins TRBV7-9 to TRBJ2-7, with D possibly TRBD1 on 5 matching bases. V lost 7 bases and J lost 2, with 18 bases in between. The germline V gene encodes CDR1 SEHNR and CDR2 FQNEAQ (reference sequence). The CDR3 contains 15 residues. CDR3 sequence reads: CASNFSWGFTYEQYF. CDR3 DNA sequence: TGTGCCAGCAACTTTTCGTGGGGCTTCACCTACGAGCAGTACTTC.

This clonotype came up many times. This chain links TRBV4-1 with TRBJ1-4; D unresolved. The germline CDR1 and CDR2 sequences are MGHRA and YSYEKL. V shed 0 bases and J shed 7 bases, with 15 bases lying between them. The CDR3 is 16 amino acids. CDR3 nucleotides: TGCGCCAGCAGCCAAGAGTCAGTCCGGCGGAGTGAAAAACTGTTTTTT. As protein: CASSQESVRRSEKLFF.

The CDR3 region has the DNA TGTGCCAGCTCCTCCCCGGGACTAGGACCTGACGAGCAGTTCTTC. Translated, it gives CASSSPGLGPDEQFF. The genes are TRBV11-2 and TRBJ2-1; TRBD2 matches 8 bases. J gave up 10 bases and V 8 bases, and 16 bases lay outside the gene matches. Germline V gene data show CDR1 as SGHAT and CDR2 as FQNNGV. The CDR3 is 15 amino acids.

In this sample, this clonotype turned up once. The rearrangement uses TRBV7-6 and TRBJ2-6; TRBD1 aligns across 7 bases. There are 15 residues in the CDR3. V lost 0 bases to trimming and J lost 13 bases; unmatched junction nucleotides: 9. Germline CDR1 reads SGHVS; CDR2 reads FNYEAQ. The CDR3: CASSLAATGPRVLTF. The CDR3 bases are TGTGCCAGCAGCTTAGCGGCGACAGGGCCGCGGGTCCTGACTTTC.